The text below deals with one T cell receptor (beta chain). What this receptor recognizes is not known. Within one base of it there is no much larger clone, and no base qualities were kept. This sample was taken from a study of blood T cells in healthy people across ages (dated by TCRdb to the mid-2010s). As for the study more broadly: In model experiments, template switching captured about one uniquely barcoded TCR beta cDNA molecule for every two T cells. The study analyzed two additional independent replicas of 1 million unique cDNA reads from the same blood draw for two donors, one aged 18 to 29 and one aged 80 or older. To avoid experimental bias, donors of different ages were distributed randomly across sequencing lanes. Using deep sequencing normalized with unique cDNA molecular identifiers, the study measured how TCR beta repertoire diversity changes with age. Four age groups were formed from the donors: young (average roughly 15 years), middle-aged (approximately 39), aged (about 62) and long-lived (approximately 78).

As encoded in the germline V gene (reference sequence), CDR1 is DFQATT while CDR2 is SNEGSKA. V is shortened by 7 bases, J by 0 bases, and the region joining them spans 19 bases. The CDR3 has 16 amino acids, counting the end cysteine and phenylalanine. Left in the record is the CDR3 DNA by itself, 48 bases read in frame from the first base. Summary of the overall study and its limitations: Conclusive comparison of naive and antigen-experienced compartments was prevented by the profiling of bulk unsorted PBMCs. Because the CMV infection status of the donors was unknown, age-related changes in expanded clonotypes may potentially have been confounded. Estimates of total diversity from one million sequenced T cells were regarded as lower bounds and underestimates. Observed TCR beta diversity correlated strongly with the percentage of naive T cells measured by flow cytometry. As age increased, observed TCR beta diversity per million T cells dropped in a roughly linear way, and a significant reduction was already evident by age 40. Compared with the aged group, the long-lived group had more naive CD4+ T cells, fewer expanded clones and increased TCR diversity, a pattern suggesting age selection.

The library was built by means of 5' RACE. TCRdb shows the sequencer as Illumina HiSeq 2500. A second roughly 6 to 12 cycle PCR used a sample-barcoded 5' primer and a J-beta primer mix. A template-switch 5' adaptor carrying 12 random nucleotides introduced a unique molecular identifier onto each TCR beta cDNA molecule. Each sample yielded at least 2.5 million CDR3-containing paired-end reads. First-strand cDNA was synthesized from all RNA with the Mint cDNA synthesis kit, primed by a TRBC-specific oligonucleotide. Following uracil-DNA glycosylase treatment, a first 18-cycle PCR with universal primers M1SS and BC2_uni_R was performed on all cDNA. Processing in the source paper ran as follows. Normalization of each sample was performed by random selection of 1 million high-quality reads, each carrying a distinct molecular identifier. Instead of being binned into consensus sequences, reads that shared molecular identifiers were thrown out. MiTCR, with a Q25 quality threshold and the strictest error-elimination algorithm, was used for CDR3 identification, clonotype clustering and error correction. A nonparametric unseen species model with Euler transformation was used to estimate lower-bound total TCR beta diversity. Using fastp at Q25 and MiXCR, TCRdb reprocessed the public reads and kept productive beta chains. Rows are unified per CDR3 protein, each entry keeping the most common DNA and genes. TCRdb's processing, not the authors', yielded these V and J calls. The sample contains roughly 1.5 million distinct CDR3 sequences, roughly 43% of them found a single time. The ten largest clones add up to around 4% of the sample.

Donors were a few dozen systemically healthy Caucasian individuals from Russia aged about 6 to 100 years. Ten milliliters of peripheral blood were drawn from each donor into EDTA-treated Vacutainer tubes. PBMCs were isolated by Ficoll-Paque density-gradient centrifugation, with at least 7 million obtained per sample. Total RNA was extracted from PBMCs with Trizol reagent, with at least 6 micrograms obtained per sample. Naive CD45RAhigh/CD27high T cell percentages were measured by flow cytometry on a PBMC aliquot from every donor. This chain joins TRBV20-1 to TRBJ2-1; confidence is insufficient to name the D gene. Sequencing was done on a sample of blood. This TCR was recovered from a woman aged 18 to 35 in good health. The nucleotide sequence is given as TGCAGTGTTGGCCCCCCCGCGGTCAGCTCCTACAATGAGCAGTTCTTC. Its protein product is CSVGPPAVSSYNEQFF.